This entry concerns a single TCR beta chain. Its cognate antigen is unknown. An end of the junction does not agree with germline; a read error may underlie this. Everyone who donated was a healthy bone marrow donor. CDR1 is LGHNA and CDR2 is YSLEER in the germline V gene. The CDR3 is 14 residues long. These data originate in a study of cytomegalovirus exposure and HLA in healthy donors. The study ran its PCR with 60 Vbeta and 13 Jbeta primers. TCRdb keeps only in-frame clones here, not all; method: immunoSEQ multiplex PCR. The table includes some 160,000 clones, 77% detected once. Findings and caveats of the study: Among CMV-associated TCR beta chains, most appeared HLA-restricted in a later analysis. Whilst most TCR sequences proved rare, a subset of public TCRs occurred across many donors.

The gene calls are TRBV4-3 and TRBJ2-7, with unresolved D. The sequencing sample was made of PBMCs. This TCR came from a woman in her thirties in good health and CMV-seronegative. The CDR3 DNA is TGCGCCAGCAGCCAAGATCTTATATCCTGCGAGCAGTACTTC. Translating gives CASSQDLISCEQYF.